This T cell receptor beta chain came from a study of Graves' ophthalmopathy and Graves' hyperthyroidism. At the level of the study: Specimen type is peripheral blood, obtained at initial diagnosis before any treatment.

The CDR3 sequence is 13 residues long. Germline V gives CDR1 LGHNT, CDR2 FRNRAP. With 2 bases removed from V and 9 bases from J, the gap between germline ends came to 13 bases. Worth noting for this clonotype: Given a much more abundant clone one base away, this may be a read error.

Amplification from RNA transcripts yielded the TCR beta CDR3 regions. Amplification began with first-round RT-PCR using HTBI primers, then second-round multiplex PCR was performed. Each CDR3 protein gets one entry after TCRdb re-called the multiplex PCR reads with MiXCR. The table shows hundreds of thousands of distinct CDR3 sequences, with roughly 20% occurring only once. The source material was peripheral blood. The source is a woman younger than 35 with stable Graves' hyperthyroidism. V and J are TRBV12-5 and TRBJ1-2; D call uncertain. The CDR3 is CASGLPGYDRYTF. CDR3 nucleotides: TGTGCTAGTGGTTTGCCGGGGTACGACCGCTACACCTTC.